This T cell receptor (beta chain) was captured in a study of graft-versus-host responses after intestinal transplantation. Study overall: Transplant types were multivisceral, liver-intestinal, or isolated intestinal.

Study-level findings and limits: The presence of high graft-versus-host to host-versus-graft clonal ratios in allografts characterized patients with graft-donor T cell macrochimerism. Among recipient marrow samples, GvH clones were found; some appeared first in ileum or blood.

With respect to this clone: What it recognizes is unknown.

The method was immunoSEQ multiplex PCR; TCRdb's version includes in-frame clones alone and lacks a portion of them. Of tens of thousands of clones listed, over 85% are singletons. The sample in question was unstimulated CD4+ T cells sorted from spleen or lymph node cells, obtained before intestinal transplant. The origin of this receptor is a human donor who received an intestinal transplant.

CDR3 bases: TGTGCCAGCAGCCCCCGAAGACAGGGACCCTACGAGCAGTACTTC. This translates into CASSPRRQGPYEQYF. The rearrangement links TRBV13 to TRBJ2-7; 7 bases agree with TRBD1. The CDR3 is 15 residues long. Germline lookup yields CDR1 PRHDT and CDR2 FYEKMQ (reference sequence). After removal of 5 bases from V and 2 bases from J, the junction contained 9 bases not matched to a gene.